In its sample, the clone carrying this T cell receptor beta chain was seen many times. Antigen specificity is unknown. The authors made TCR cDNA by 5'RACE template switching, adding a universal primer site and UMIs. TCRdb re-called the 5' RACE reads through MiXCR, storing one row per CDR3 protein. Of about 260,000 distinct CDR3 sequences listed, around 3.5% are singletons. The CDR3 sequence is 18 residues long. The V gene lost 2 bases and the J gene lost 5 bases, with 21 bases spanning the gap. Germline V gene data show CDR1 as SGHTA and CDR2 as FQGTGA. This sample was included in a study of T cells after yellow fever vaccination. Study at large: Researchers used SMART-Seq v4 Ultra Low Input to prepare fractions that had low cell numbers.

Study observations and caveats: At 95% to 96% for CD4 and approximately 89% for CD8, most primary-vaccination clones showed up again after the booster. A weaker secondary response peaked on day 5, the primary on day 15.

The sample here was PBMCs, taken 15 days after the yellow fever booster vaccination. The receptor comes from a man aged 18 to 30 who received the YFV17D yellow fever vaccine. J is TRBJ2-2 and V is TRBV7-3, with a possible D match to TRBD2 (6 bases). The DNA of the CDR3 is TGTGCCAGCAGCTTATCCACTCTAGCCCCGGGGGTTACCGGGGAGCTGTTTTTT. Encoded protein: CASSLSTLAPGVTGELFF.